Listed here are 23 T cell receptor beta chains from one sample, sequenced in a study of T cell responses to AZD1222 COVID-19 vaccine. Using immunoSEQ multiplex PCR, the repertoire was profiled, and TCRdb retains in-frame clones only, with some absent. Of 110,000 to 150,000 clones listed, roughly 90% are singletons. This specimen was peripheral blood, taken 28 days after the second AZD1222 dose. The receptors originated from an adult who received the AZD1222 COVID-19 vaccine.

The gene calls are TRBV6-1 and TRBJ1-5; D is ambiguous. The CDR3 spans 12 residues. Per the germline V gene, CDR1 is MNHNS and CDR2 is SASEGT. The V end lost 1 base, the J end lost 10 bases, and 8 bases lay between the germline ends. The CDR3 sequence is CASSEVSPPQHF. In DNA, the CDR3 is TGTGCCAGCAGTGAAGTCTCACCTCCCCAGCATTTT.

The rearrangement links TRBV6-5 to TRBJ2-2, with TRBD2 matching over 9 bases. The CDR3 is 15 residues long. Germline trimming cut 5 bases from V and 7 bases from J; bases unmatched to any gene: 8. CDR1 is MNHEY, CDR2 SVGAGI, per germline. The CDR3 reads CASSRDSGSSGELFF. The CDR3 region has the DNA TGTGCCAGCAGTCGAGATAGCGGGAGTAGCGGGGAGCTGTTTTTT.

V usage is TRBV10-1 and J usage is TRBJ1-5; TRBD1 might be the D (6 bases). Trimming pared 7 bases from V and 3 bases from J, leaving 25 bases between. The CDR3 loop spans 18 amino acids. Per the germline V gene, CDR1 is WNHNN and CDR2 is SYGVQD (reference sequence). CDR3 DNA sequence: TGCGCCAGCATCTTCCCCAGGGACACTCTCGAATACAATCAGCCCCAGCATTTT. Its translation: CASIFPRDTLEYNQPQHF.

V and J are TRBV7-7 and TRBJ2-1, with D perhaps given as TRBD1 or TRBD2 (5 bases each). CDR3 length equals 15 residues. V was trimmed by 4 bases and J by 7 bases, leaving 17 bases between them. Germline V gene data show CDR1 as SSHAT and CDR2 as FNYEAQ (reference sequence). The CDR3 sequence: CASSSQGSEVNEQFF. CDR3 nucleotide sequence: TGTGCCAGCAGCTCCCAGGGATCGGAGGTAAATGAGCAGTTCTTC.

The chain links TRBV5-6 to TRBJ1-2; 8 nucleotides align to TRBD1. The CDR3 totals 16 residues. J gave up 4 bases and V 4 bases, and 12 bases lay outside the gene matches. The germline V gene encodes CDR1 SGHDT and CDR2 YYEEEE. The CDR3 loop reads CASSDYGQGRSYGYTF. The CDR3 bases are TGTGCCAGCAGCGACTACGGACAGGGCCGCTCCTATGGCTACACCTTC. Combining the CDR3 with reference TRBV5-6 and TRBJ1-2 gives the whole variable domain DAGVTQSPTHLIKTRGQQVTLRCSPKSGHDTVSWYQQALGQGPQFIFQYYEEEERQRGNFPDRFSGHQFPNYSSELNVNALLLGDSALYLCASSDYGQGRSYGYTFGSGTRLTVV.

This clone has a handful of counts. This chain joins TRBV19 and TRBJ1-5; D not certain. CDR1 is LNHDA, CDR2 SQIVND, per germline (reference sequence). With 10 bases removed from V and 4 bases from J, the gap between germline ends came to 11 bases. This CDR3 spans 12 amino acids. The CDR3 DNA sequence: TGTGCCACCAGTACCGGTAATCAGCCCCAGCATTTT. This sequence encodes CATSTGNQPQHF.

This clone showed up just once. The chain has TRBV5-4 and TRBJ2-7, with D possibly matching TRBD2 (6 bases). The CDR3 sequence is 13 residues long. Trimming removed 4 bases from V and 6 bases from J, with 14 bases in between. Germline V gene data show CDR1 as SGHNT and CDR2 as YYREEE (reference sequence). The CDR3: CASSAGPISEQYF. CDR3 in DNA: TGTGCCAGCAGCGCGGGACCTATTTCCGAGCAGTACTTC.

The CDR3 DNA follows: TGTGCCAGCACCTTTCAAGTGGGGAGCGGCACTGAAGCTTTCTTT. This encodes CASTFQVGSGTEAFF. J is TRBJ1-1 and V is TRBV7-2; D unclear. The length of the CDR3 is 15 residues. Germline CDR1 is SGHTA and CDR2 is FQGNSA. Trimming cost V 7 bases and J 4 bases, with 19 bases left between them.

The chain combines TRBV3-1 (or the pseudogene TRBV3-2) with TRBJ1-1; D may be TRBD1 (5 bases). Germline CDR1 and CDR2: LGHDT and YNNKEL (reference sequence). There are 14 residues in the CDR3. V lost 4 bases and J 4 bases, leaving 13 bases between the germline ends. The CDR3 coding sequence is TGTGCCAGCAGCCCTCGGGGGGGGATCACTGAAGCTTTCTTT. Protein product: CASSPRGGITEAFF.

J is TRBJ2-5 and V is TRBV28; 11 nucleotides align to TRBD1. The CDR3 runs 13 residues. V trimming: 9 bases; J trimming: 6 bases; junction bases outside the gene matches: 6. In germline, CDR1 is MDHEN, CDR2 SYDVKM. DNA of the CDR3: TGTGCCAGTGGACAGGGGGCGCCGAAGACCCAGTACTTC. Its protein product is CASGQGAPKTQYF.

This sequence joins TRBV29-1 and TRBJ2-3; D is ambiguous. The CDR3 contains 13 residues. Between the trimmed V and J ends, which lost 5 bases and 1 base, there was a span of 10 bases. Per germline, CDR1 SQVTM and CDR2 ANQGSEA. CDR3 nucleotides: TGCAGCGTTCAGGCTGGGGGCACAGATACGCAGTATTTT. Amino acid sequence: CSVQAGGTDTQYF.

The CDR3 is CASSPRVRVEMNEQFF. The CDR3 bases are TGTGCCAGCAGCCCCCGGGTCAGGGTTGAGATGAATGAGCAGTTCTTC. The chain employs TRBV11-2 and TRBJ2-1; TRBD1 might be the D (5 bases). The CDR3 length is 16 residues. Deletions cut 5 bases from V and 7 bases from J, with 21 bases between. CDR1 and CDR2 (germline): SGHAT, FQNNGV.

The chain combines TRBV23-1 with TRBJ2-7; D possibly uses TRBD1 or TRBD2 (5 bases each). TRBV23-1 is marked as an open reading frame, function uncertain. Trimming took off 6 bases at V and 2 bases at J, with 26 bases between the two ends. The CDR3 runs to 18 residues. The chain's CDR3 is CASSPGPGTPLRTYEQYF. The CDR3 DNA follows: TGCGCCAGCAGCCCCGGACCGGGGACCCCCTTACGGACCTACGAGCAGTACTTC.

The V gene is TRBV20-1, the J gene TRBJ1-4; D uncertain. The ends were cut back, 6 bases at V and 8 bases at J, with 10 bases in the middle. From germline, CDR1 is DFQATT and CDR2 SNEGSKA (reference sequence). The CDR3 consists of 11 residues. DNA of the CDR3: TGCAGTGCGTCACGGTACGAAAAACTGTTTTTT. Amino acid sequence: CSASRYEKLFF.

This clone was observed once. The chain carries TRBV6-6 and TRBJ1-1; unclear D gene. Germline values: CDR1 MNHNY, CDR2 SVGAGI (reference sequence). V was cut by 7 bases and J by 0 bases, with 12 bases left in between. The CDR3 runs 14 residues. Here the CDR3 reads CASNSVSMNTEAFF. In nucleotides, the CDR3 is TGTGCCAGCAACTCAGTTAGCATGAACACTGAAGCTTTCTTT.

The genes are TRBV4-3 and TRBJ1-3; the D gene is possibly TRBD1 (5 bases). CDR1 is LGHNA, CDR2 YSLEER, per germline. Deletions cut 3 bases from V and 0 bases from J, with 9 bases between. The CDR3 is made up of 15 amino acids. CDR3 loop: CASSQGVSSGNTIYF. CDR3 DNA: TGCGCCAGCAGCCAGGGGGTTAGCTCTGGAAACACCATATATTTT.

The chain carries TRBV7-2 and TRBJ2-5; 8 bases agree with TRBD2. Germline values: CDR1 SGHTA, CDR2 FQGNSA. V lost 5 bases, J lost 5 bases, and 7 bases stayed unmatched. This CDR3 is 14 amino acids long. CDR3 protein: CASSQRLAWETQYF. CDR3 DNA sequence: TGTGCCAGCAGCCAACGACTAGCGTGGGAGACCCAGTACTTC.

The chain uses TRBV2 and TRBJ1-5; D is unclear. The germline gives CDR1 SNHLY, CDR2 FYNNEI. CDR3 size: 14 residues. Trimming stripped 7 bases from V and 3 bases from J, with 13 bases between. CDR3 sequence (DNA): TGTGCCAGCACGACGACGGGCATCAATCAGCCCCAGCATTTT. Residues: CASTTTGINQPQHF.

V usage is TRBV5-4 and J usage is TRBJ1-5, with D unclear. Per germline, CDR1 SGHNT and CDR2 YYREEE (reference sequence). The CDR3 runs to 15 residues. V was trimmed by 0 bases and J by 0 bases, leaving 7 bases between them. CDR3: CASSLGRDSNQPQHF. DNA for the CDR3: TGTGCCAGCAGCTTGGGTCGGGATAGCAATCAGCCCCAGCATTTT.

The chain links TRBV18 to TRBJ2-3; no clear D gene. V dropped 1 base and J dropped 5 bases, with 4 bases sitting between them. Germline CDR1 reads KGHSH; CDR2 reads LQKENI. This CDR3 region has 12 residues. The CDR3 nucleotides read TGTGCCAGCTCACCACGCCTAGATACGCAGTATTTT. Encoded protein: CASSPRLDTQYF.

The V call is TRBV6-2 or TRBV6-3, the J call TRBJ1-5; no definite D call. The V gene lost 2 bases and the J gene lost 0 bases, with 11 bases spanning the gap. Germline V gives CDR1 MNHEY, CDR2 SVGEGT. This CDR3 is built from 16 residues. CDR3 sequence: CASSYGRPNSNQPQHF. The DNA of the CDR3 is TGTGCCAGCAGTTACGGGCGTCCAAATAGCAATCAGCCCCAGCATTTT.

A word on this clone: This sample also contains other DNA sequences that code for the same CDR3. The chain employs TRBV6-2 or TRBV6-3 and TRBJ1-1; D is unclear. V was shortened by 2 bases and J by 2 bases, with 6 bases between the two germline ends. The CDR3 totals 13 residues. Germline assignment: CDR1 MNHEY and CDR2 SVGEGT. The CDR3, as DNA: TGTGCCAGCAGTTACCTAGGAAACACTGAAGCTTTCTTT. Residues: CASSYLGNTEAFF.

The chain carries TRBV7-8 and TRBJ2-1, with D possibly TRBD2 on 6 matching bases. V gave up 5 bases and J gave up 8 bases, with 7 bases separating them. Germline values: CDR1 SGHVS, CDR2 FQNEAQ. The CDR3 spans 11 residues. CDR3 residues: CASSRLDEQFF. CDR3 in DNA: TGTGCCAGCAGCCGACTAGATGAGCAGTTCTTC.